This T cell receptor beta chain was recovered during a study of blood T cell repertoires in COVID-19. V lost 8 bases and J lost 4; bases outside the gene matches: 10. Germline-derived CDR1 and CDR2 are MNHEY and SMNVEV (reference sequence). The CDR3 covers 14 residues. Libraries were prepared by immunoSEQ multiplex PCR; TCRdb keeps only in-frame clonotypes and omits some of them. Altogether roughly 250,000 clones are present, more than 65% being singletons, with the ten largest covering roughly 4%. Specimen: peripheral blood. The V and J genes are TRBV27 and TRBJ1-2; 7 bases line up with TRBD1. The receptor's source is a woman aged 40 to 50 with active or convalescent COVID-19. CDR3 sequence (DNA): TGTGCCAGCGGTCTGACAGGGCTTACCTATGGCTACACCTTC. Its protein product is CASGLTGLTYGYTF.